These T cell receptor beta chains were read from a single sample in a study of cytomegalovirus exposure and HLA in healthy donors. Some clones are missing from TCRdb's copy, which holds only in-frame ones; the method was immunoSEQ multiplex PCR. Of about 250,000 clones in the sample, 78% were seen once. What was sequenced was PBMCs. These receptors all stem from a boy younger than 18 in good health and CMV-seronegative. CDR3s include the opening cysteine and the closing phenylalanine or tryptophan. The order of the fields is CDR3 protein, CDR3 DNA, D gene, clone size, V gene, J gene. The D gene is left open where the match is weak. Some rows have no size entry. The others give once, few or many, or a class for an expanded clone.

CDR3: CAWSVRTGNNSPLHF
DNA: TGTGCCTGGAGTGTACGAACAGGGAATAATTCACCCCTCCACTTT
D: -
size: few
V: TRBV30
J: TRBJ1-6

CDR3: CASSPGAGANEKLFF
DNA: TGTGCTAGCAGCCCAGGGGCAGGGGCTAATGAAAAACTGTTTTTT
D: -
size: -
V: TRBV7-7
J: TRBJ1-4

CDR3: CAWSLAGGHRSEQFF
DNA: TGTGCCTGGAGTTTAGCGGGAGGCCACCGGAGTGAGCAGTTCTTC
D: TRBD2
size: -
V: TRBV30
J: TRBJ2-1

CDR3: CASSPGLRTQYF
DNA: TGTGCCAGCAGCCCAGGACTGCGTACGCAGTATTTT
D: -
size: once
V: TRBV11-2
J: TRBJ2-3

CDR3: CASSLSPVNEQFF
DNA: TGCGCCAGCAGTCTCTCCCCGGTCAATGAGCAGTTCTTC
D: -
size: -
V: TRBV4-1
J: TRBJ2-1

CDR3: CASSLALVAGRDTDTQYF
DNA: TGCGCCAGCAGCTTGGCCCTGGTAGCGGGAAGGGACACAGATACGCAGTATTTT
D: TRBD2
size: -
V: TRBV5-1
J: TRBJ2-3

CDR3: CASGRGPQETQYF
DNA: TGTGCCTCTGGCAGGGGTCCACAAGAGACCCAGTACTTC
D: -
size: -
V: TRBV6-1
J: TRBJ2-5

CDR3: CASSVEPFVAGVSYNEQFF
DNA: TGTGCCAGCAGCGTAGAACCCTTCGTAGCGGGAGTCTCCTACAATGAGCAGTTCTTC
D: TRBD2
size: -
V: TRBV9
J: TRBJ2-1

CDR3: CASSTQGTGELFF
DNA: TGTGCCAGTAGTACACAGGGGACCGGGGAGCTGTTTTTT
D: TRBD1
size: -
V: TRBV19
J: TRBJ2-2

CDR3: CASSEAYEQYF
DNA: TGTGCCAGCAGCGAGGCCTACGAGCAGTACTTC
D: -
size: -
V: TRBV5-5
J: TRBJ2-7

CDR3: CAARPDTLRDYGYTF
DNA: TGTGCCGCCCGGCCGGACACCCTAAGGGACTATGGCTACACCTTC
D: -
size: -
V: TRBV6-5
J: TRBJ1-2

CDR3: CASSYSRKGAPYF
DNA: TGTGCCAGCAGTTACTCGCGAAAGGGGGCGCCGTACTTC
D: TRBD1
size: -
V: TRBV6-5
J: TRBJ2-5

CDR3: CASSLEGRETQYF
DNA: TGTGCCAGCAGCTTAGAGGGCCGGGAGACCCAGTACTTC
D: -
size: once
V: TRBV11-3
J: TRBJ2-5

CDR3: CASSSQVSSYEQYF
DNA: TGTGCCAGCAGCTCACAGGTTTCGTCCTACGAGCAGTACTTC
D: -
size: -
V: TRBV7-2
J: TRBJ2-7

CDR3: CASRSGLAGGRETQYF
DNA: TGTGCCAGCAGATCCGGACTAGCGGGGGGAAGAGAGACCCAGTACTTC
D: TRBD2
size: -
V: TRBV25-1
J: TRBJ2-5

CDR3: CASSPLAGPNSGANVLTF
DNA: TGCGCCAGCAGCCCACTAGCGGGGCCGAACTCTGGGGCCAACGTCCTGACTTTC
D: TRBD2
size: -
V: TRBV5-1
J: TRBJ2-6

CDR3: CASSWTGGGTEAFF
DNA: TGTGCCAGCAGCTGGACAGGGGGTGGCACTGAAGCTTTCTTT
D: TRBD1
size: -
V: TRBV5-6
J: TRBJ1-1

CDR3: CASSSPGQGIDGYTF
DNA: TGTGCCAGCAGCTCGCCGGGACAGGGCATAGATGGCTACACCTTC
D: TRBD1
size: -
V: TRBV5-6
J: TRBJ1-2

CDR3: CASSPKGAFGNTDTQYF
DNA: TGTGCCAGCAGCCCCAAAGGGGCGTTCGGTAACACAGATACGCAGTATTTT
D: -
size: -
V: TRBV7-2
J: TRBJ2-3

CDR3: CASSLQANSYQETQYF
DNA: TGTGCCAGCTCACTACAAGCCAACAGCTACCAAGAGACCCAGTACTTC
D: -
size: -
V: TRBV18
J: TRBJ2-5

CDR3: CASSLGSGTSGPYNEQFF
DNA: TGTGCCAGCAGCTTAGGGTCCGGGACTAGCGGGCCCTACAATGAGCAGTTCTTC
D: TRBD2
size: -
V: TRBV11-2
J: TRBJ2-1

CDR3: CASSLGRGQPQHF
DNA: TGTGCCAGCAGCTTAGGTCGTGGCCAGCCCCAGCATTTT
D: -
size: few
V: TRBV7-8
J: TRBJ1-5

CDR3: CSVRETSYEQYF
DNA: TGCAGCGTTCGTGAGACTTCCTACGAGCAGTACTTC
D: -
size: -
V: TRBV29-1
J: TRBJ2-7

CDR3: CASTRGSGGQETQYF
DNA: TGTGCCAGCACCCGGGGTAGCGGGGGACAAGAGACCCAGTACTTC
D: TRBD2
size: -
V: TRBV11-3
J: TRBJ2-5

CDR3: CASKRLRGYEQYF
DNA: TGTGCCAGTAAAAGGCTGCGCGGCTACGAGCAGTACTTC
D: -
size: -
V: TRBV2
J: TRBJ2-7

CDR3: CSVFNTGAGETQYF
DNA: TGCAGCGTCTTTAACACAGGGGCGGGAGAGACCCAGTACTTC
D: TRBD1
size: -
V: TRBV29-1
J: TRBJ2-5

CDR3: CASSHAPGQDYGELFF
DNA: TGCGCCAGCAGCCACGCACCGGGACAGGATTACGGGGAGCTGTTTTTT
D: TRBD1
size: few
V: TRBV4-1
J: TRBJ2-2

CDR3: CASSATLAASALAKNIQYF
DNA: TGTGCCAGCAGCGCCACCCTTGCGGCCTCAGCGTTAGCCAAAAACATTCAGTACTTC
D: -
size: -
V: TRBV13
J: TRBJ2-4

CDR3: CASSSTFYTSGMNTGELFF
DNA: TGTGCCAGCAGCTCGACCTTCTATACTAGCGGGATGAACACCGGGGAGCTGTTTTTT
D: TRBD2
size: -
V: TRBV5-6
J: TRBJ2-2

CDR3: CASSLVGGMDEQFF
DNA: TGTGCCAGCAGCTTAGTGGGAGGGATGGATGAGCAGTTCTTC
D: TRBD2
size: once
V: TRBV7-6
J: TRBJ2-1

CDR3: CATSRAPQGANSPLHF
DNA: TGTGCCACCAGCAGAGCACCCCAGGGGGCAAATTCACCCCTCCACTTT
D: TRBD1
size: -
V: TRBV15
J: TRBJ1-6

CDR3: CAWSSDGDQPQHF
DNA: TGTGCCTGGAGTAGTGACGGGGATCAGCCCCAGCATTTT
D: -
size: few
V: TRBV30
J: TRBJ1-5

CDR3: CASSVELSEQFF
DNA: TGTGCCAGCAGCGTAGAGTTGAGTGAGCAGTTCTTC
D: -
size: -
V: TRBV9
J: TRBJ2-1